This entry features one T cell receptor (beta chain) sequence. Its antigen is not identified. The germline CDR1 and CDR2 sequences are MDHEN and SYDVKM. Unmatched junction bases numbered 18, after V lost 11 bases and J lost 7 bases. The length of the CDR3 is 17 residues. The source of the sample is a study of OX40 agonist ivuxolimab in advanced cancers. Study-wide points: At 0.1 to 3.0 mg/kg and by week 6, clonal expansion occurred in CD4+ and CD8+ blood T cells.

The data were produced by immunoSEQ multiplex PCR, yet TCRdb's version contains in-frame clones alone and is incomplete. In the table there are roughly 130,000 clones, about 93% of which are singletons. The specimen was CD4+ or CD8+ T cells sorted from blood, collected in a trial of the OX40 agonist ivuxolimab. The clonotype originates from an adult with an advanced solid tumor such as melanoma, head and neck, liver or kidney cancer. The J gene is TRBJ2-1, the V gene TRBV28; 12 nucleotides align to TRBD2. This CDR3 reads CAVPAGAGTSGRNEQFF. The CDR3 region has the DNA TGTGCCGTTCCAGCGGGAGCCGGGACTAGCGGGCGAAATGAGCAGTTCTTC.